This entry lists 8 T cell receptor beta chains sequenced from one sample in a study of blood T cell repertoires in COVID-19. Sequencing used immunoSEQ multiplex PCR; TCRdb keeps in-frame clones, though not all of them. The sample records about 170,000 clones, approximately 90% being singletons. The sequencing sample was made of peripheral blood. The receptors come from a man between 18 and 29 years old with active or convalescent COVID-19.

The J gene is TRBJ2-1, the V gene TRBV6-4; 11 bases fit TRBD2. Germline CDR1 MRHNA, CDR2 SNTAGT. V lost 0 bases and J lost 8; bases outside the gene matches: 3. The CDR3 loop spans 15 amino acids. CDR3 amino acids: CASSDSTSGGDEQFF. CDR3 nucleotide sequence: TGTGCCAGCAGTGACTCTACTAGCGGGGGAGATGAGCAGTTCTTC.

The chain employs TRBV6-5 and TRBJ1-2; 8 bases match TRBD1. This CDR3 spans 13 amino acids. The trim removed 10 bases at V and 8 bases at J, leaving 12 bases unmatched. Germline V gene sequence: CDR1 MNHEY, CDR2 SVGAGI. CDR3 in amino acids: CAIITGGVRGYTF. Written as DNA, the CDR3 is TGTGCCATAATAACAGGGGGTGTTCGGGGCTACACCTTC.

The chain joins TRBV9 to TRBJ2-1, with D perhaps TRBD2 (5 bases). Germline V gene lookup returns CDR1 SGDLS and CDR2 YYNGEE. The CDR3 extends over 15 amino acids. Trimming took off 0 bases at V and 4 bases at J, with 11 bases between the two ends. CDR3 in DNA: TGTGCCAGCAGCGTAGCTACTCCGGGGTACAATGAGCAGTTCTTC. Its translation is CASSVATPGYNEQFF.

The V gene is TRBV19, the J gene TRBJ1-5, with 7 positions matching TRBD1. The germline gives CDR1 LNHDA, CDR2 SQIVND (reference sequence). The CDR3 length is 15 residues. J gave up 0 bases and V 7 bases, and 6 bases lay outside the gene matches. The CDR3 coding sequence is TGTGCCAGTATCCCCGACAGGGATAGCAATCAGCCCCAGCATTTT. It translates to CASIPDRDSNQPQHF.

The chain is built from TRBV7-2 and TRBJ2-3, with D unclear. The CDR3 has 13 amino acids. Germline loops: CDR1 SGHTA, CDR2 FQGNSA. V was shortened by 1 base and J by 5 bases, with 7 bases between the two germline ends. In nucleotides, the CDR3 is TGTGCCAGCAGCTTAGAGAGGCTAGATACGCAGTATTTT. Its translation: CASSLERLDTQYF. Full variable domain (rest looked up from reference TRBV7-2 and TRBJ2-3): GAGVSQSPSNKVTEKGKDVELRCDPISGHTALYWYRQSLGQGLEFLIYFQGNSAPDKSGLPSDRFSAERTGGSVSTLTIQRTQQEDSAVYLCASSLERLDTQYFGPGTRLTVL.

This rearrangement joins TRBV27 to TRBJ2-3; 13 bases agree with TRBD2. Germline lookup yields CDR1 MNHEY and CDR2 SMNVEV (reference sequence). Germline trimming cut 5 bases from V and 3 bases from J; bases unmatched to any gene: 11. CDR3 length: 18 residues. In DNA form, the CDR3 reads TGTGCCAGCAGTCGACCGGGACTAGCGGGGATCCTAACAGATACGCAGTATTTT. It encodes CASSRPGLAGILTDTQYF.

V usage is TRBV10-2 and J usage is TRBJ2-3; 11 nucleotides match TRBD2. CDR1 and CDR2 (germline): WSHSY, SAAADI. This CDR3 contains 17 residues. V lost 3 bases to trimming and J lost 5 bases; unmatched junction nucleotides: 10. The CDR3 DNA reads TGCGCCAGCAGTGATTTAACTAGCGGGGGAGGGATAGATACGCAGTATTTT. It specifies CASSDLTSGGGIDTQYF.

This chain links TRBV5-1 with TRBJ2-3, with no clear D. CDR1 is SGHRS, CDR2 YFSETQ, per germline. This CDR3 spans 15 amino acids. Trimming cost V 4 bases and J 0 bases, with 12 bases left between them. The CDR3 protein is CASSLRGVSTDTQYF. The CDR3 DNA sequence: TGCGCCAGCAGCCTTCGCGGAGTTAGCACAGATACGCAGTATTTT.